The 4 T cell receptor beta chains below come from one sample, sequenced in a study of cytomegalovirus exposure and HLA in healthy donors. The protocol was immunoSEQ multiplex PCR, while the TCRdb copy is restricted to in-frame clones and leaves out a portion. The table has about 190,000 clones, about 84% seen once. Sample: PBMCs. All receptors come from a woman aged 18-29 years in good health and CMV-seronegative.

The chain employs TRBV7-9 and TRBJ1-2, with a possible D match to TRBD1 (6 bases). V was trimmed by 0 bases and J by 6 bases, leaving 14 bases between them. Germline-derived CDR1 and CDR2 are SEHNR and FQNEAQ (reference sequence). The CDR3 sequence is 15 residues long. DNA for the CDR3: TGTGCCAGCAGCTTAGCGTCTGGGGGGGCAAATGGCTACACCTTC. Its translation is CASSLASGGANGYTF.

In this sample, this clone turned up a few times. This chain links TRBV2 with TRBJ1-2, with D perhaps TRBD1 (5 bases). Germline CDR1 is SNHLY and CDR2 is FYNNEI. This CDR3 region has 15 residues. Trimming pared 1 base from V and 4 bases from J, leaving 13 bases between. Here the CDR3 reads CASSEGGLGFYGYTF. The CDR3 nucleotides read TGTGCCAGCAGTGAAGGGGGCTTGGGGTTCTATGGCTACACCTTC.

The chain links TRBV5-1 to TRBJ2-3; TRBD1 is a possible D gene (6 bases). V was pared by 5 bases and J by 3 bases, with 10 bases between. Germline CDR1 reads SGHRS; CDR2 reads YFSETQ. The length of the CDR3 is 13 residues. CDR3 in amino acids: CASRFTGTDTQYF. The CDR3 DNA reads TGCGCCAGCAGGTTCACAGGGACAGATACGCAGTATTTT.

V gene TRBV5-1 combines with J gene TRBJ2-3; 7 bases map to TRBD2. The CDR3 is 16 amino acids. In germline, CDR1 is SGHRS, CDR2 YFSETQ. Losses at the gene ends were 4 bases for V and 0 bases for J; bases not matched to a gene: 8. The DNA of the CDR3 is TGCGCCAGCAGCCCCGAACCGGGACTAAGCACAGATACGCAGTATTTT. It translates to CASSPEPGLSTDTQYF.